A single sample gave rise to the 23 T cell receptor beta chains below, sequenced in a study of T cell responses to AZD1222 COVID-19 vaccine. The method was immunoSEQ multiplex PCR; TCRdb's version includes in-frame clones alone and lacks a portion of them. The sample yields roughly 140,000 clones, about 92% seen once. The material sequenced was peripheral blood, taken on day 0 of AZD1222 vaccination. The receptor set was obtained from an adult in good health.

This clone was seen just once. In DNA form, the CDR3 reads TGTGCCAGCAGTACCGGGACAGGCGTTATGAACACTGAAGCTTTCTTT. Translation: CASSTGTGVMNTEAFF. The genes are TRBV6-2 or TRBV6-3 and TRBJ1-1; 8 nucleotides agree with TRBD1. Germline-derived CDR1 and CDR2 are MNHEY and SVGEGT. This CDR3 contains 16 residues. V was pared by 5 bases and J by 0 bases, with 8 bases of the junction left unmatched.

V and J are TRBV5-6 and TRBJ2-3, with D maybe TRBD1 (5 bases). The ends were cut back, 0 bases at V and 0 bases at J, with 11 bases in the middle. Per the germline V gene, CDR1 is SGHDT and CDR2 is YYEEEE. The CDR3 has 16 amino acids. The CDR3 coding sequence is TGTGCCAGCAGCTTGGGGGGCAGGGTAAGCACAGATACGCAGTATTTT. Translation gives CASSLGGRVSTDTQYF.

The CDR3 region is CASSLGRTSGNTIYF. CDR3 bases: TGTGCCAGCAGCTTAGGACGGACCTCTGGAAACACCATATATTTT. This chain connects TRBV7-2 to TRBJ1-3; D is undetermined. The CDR3 covers 15 residues. Germline V gives CDR1 SGHTA, CDR2 FQGNSA. V lost 1 base to trimming and J lost 0 bases, with 7 bases between them.

The chain is built from TRBV27 and TRBJ1-5; 8 bases match TRBD1. The trim removed 10 bases at V and 5 bases at J, leaving 13 bases unmatched. This CDR3 contains 15 residues. Germline CDR1 reads MNHEY; CDR2 reads SMNVEV (reference sequence). CDR3 bases: TGTGCCACTCTCCTGTGGACAGGGAGAGATCAGCCCCAGCATTTT. This translates into CATLLWTGRDQPQHF.

The genes are TRBV5-1 and TRBJ2-7; 10 bases are a match to TRBD2. The CDR3 contains 14 residues. Germline trimming cut 4 bases from V and 2 bases from J; bases unmatched to any gene: 3. CDR1 and CDR2 from the germline V gene are SGHRS and YFSETQ. CDR3 residues: CASSLSGRAYEQYF. The CDR3 DNA is TGCGCCAGCAGCCTCAGCGGGAGGGCCTACGAGCAGTACTTC.

The gene calls are TRBV18 and TRBJ1-3; TRBD1 aligns across 7 bases. The junction had 7 bases not matched to a gene; V was cut back by 1 base and J by 4 bases. The CDR3 extends over 16 amino acids. Germline lookup yields CDR1 KGHSH and CDR2 LQKENI. CDR3 region: CASSPQWQGGGNTIYF. As DNA, the CDR3 is TGTGCCAGCTCACCACAATGGCAGGGGGGCGGAAACACCATATATTTT.

The chain carries TRBV7-4 and TRBJ2-6; D is uncertain. This CDR3 is built from 18 residues. V was cut by 5 bases and J by 11 bases, with 28 bases left in between. Germline V gene sequence: CDR1 SGHVT, CDR2 SQSDAQ. The CDR3 DNA sequence: TGTGCCAGCAGCCTCGTCCTTTCAGCTCACAAAGTCGGGCACGTCCTGACTTTC. Encoded protein: CASSLVLSAHKVGHVLTF. Together with reference TRBV7-4 and TRBJ2-6, the CDR3 gives the full variable domain: GAGVSQSPRYKVAKRGRDVALRCDSISGHVTLYWYRQTLGQGSEVLTYSQSDAQRDKSGRPSGRFSAERPERSVSTLKIQRTEQGDSAVYLCASSLVLSAHKVGHVLTFGAGSRLTVL.

This clone turned up a few times. V and J are TRBV5-1 and TRBJ2-7, with TRBD2 matching 9 bases. Germline lookup yields CDR1 SGHRS and CDR2 YFSETQ. The CDR3 totals 14 residues. The V gene end was trimmed by 2 bases and the J gene end by 6 bases; junction bases not matched to a gene: 6. The CDR3 sequence is CASSLTLAGSEQYF. CDR3 coding DNA: TGCGCCAGCAGCTTAACCCTAGCGGGAAGCGAGCAGTACTTC.

The chain has TRBV19 and TRBJ1-5; 9 bases fit TRBD1. Germline assignment: CDR1 LNHDA and CDR2 SQIVND (reference sequence). CDR3 length equals 15 residues. The V and J ends lost 5 bases and 7 bases, in that order; junction bases with no gene match: 9. The CDR3, as DNA: TGTGCCAGTAGTCCGGGGACAGGGTTCTTACAGCCCCAGCATTTT. Translating gives CASSPGTGFLQPQHF. Filled out from reference TRBV19 and TRBJ1-5, the complete variable domain reads DGGITQSPKYLFRKEGQNVTLSCEQNLNHDAMYWYRQDPGQGLRLIYYSQIVNDFQKGDIAEGYSVSREKKESFPLTVTSAQKNPTAFYLCASSPGTGFLQPQHFGDGTRLSIL.

This sequence joins TRBV6-2 or TRBV6-3 and TRBJ2-7; perhaps TRBD1 as D (6 bases). V shed 6 bases and J shed 3 bases, with 12 bases lying between them. Germline loops: CDR1 MNHEY, CDR2 SVGEGT. The CDR3 extends over 13 amino acids. DNA for the CDR3: TGTGCCAGCAGCCCGGACAGCAGCTACGAGCAGTACTTC. Residues: CASSPDSSYEQYF.

The rearrangement uses TRBV7-8 and TRBJ2-1; possible D gene TRBD2, 6 bases. The CDR3 extends over 16 amino acids. With 0 bases removed from V and 1 base from J, the gap between germline ends came to 10 bases. CDR1 and CDR2 from the germline V gene are SGHVS and FQNEAQ. The CDR3: CASSLAEGSSYNEQFF. The CDR3 DNA reads as TGTGCCAGCAGCTTAGCGGAGGGCAGTTCCTACAATGAGCAGTTCTTC.

The V gene is TRBV29-1, the J gene TRBJ1-2, with a possible D match to TRBD1 (5 bases). CDR1 is SQVTM and CDR2 is ANQGSEA in the germline V gene. The V and J ends lost 3 bases and 7 bases respectively, with 9 bases between them. The CDR3 extends over 11 amino acids. The chain's CDR3 is CSVEGVSGYTF. The CDR3 DNA reads TGCAGCGTTGAGGGGGTGAGTGGCTACACCTTC.

V gene TRBV7-8 combines with J gene TRBJ1-5, with a possible D match to TRBD1 (5 bases). The CDR3 spans 13 residues. V dropped 1 base and J dropped 5 bases, with 6 bases sitting between them. Germline assignment: CDR1 SGHVS and CDR2 FQNEAQ. CDR3 loop: CASSLEGDQPQHF. The CDR3 DNA is TGTGCCAGCAGCTTAGAAGGGGATCAGCCCCAGCATTTT.

Concerning this clone: The CDR3 end shows no conserved phenylalanine or tryptophan, and so a read error is likely. No DNA is shown, since the ends of the CDR3 on it are uncertain; the CDR3 is the one TCRdb lists. This chain uses TRBV28 with TRBJ1-4; the DNA was not compared with TRBD1, the D call given in the table. Germline-derived CDR1 and CDR2 are MDHEN and SYDVKM. Including both end residues, the CDR3 is 9 amino acids long. CDR3 residues: CASSCRGSR.

The V call is TRBV19, the J call TRBJ1-2, with a possible D match to TRBD1 (6 bases). With 6 bases removed from V and 3 bases from J, the gap between germline ends came to 14 bases. The CDR3 length is 14 residues. Germline V gene lookup returns CDR1 LNHDA and CDR2 SQIVND (reference sequence). CDR3 in amino acids: CASRVIDRHYGYTF. In nucleotides, the CDR3 is TGTGCCAGTAGGGTAATCGACAGGCACTATGGCTACACCTTC.

The chain joins TRBV2 to TRBJ2-7, with 10 bases that match TRBD2. With V trimmed by 6 bases and J by 2 bases, 16 bases remained unmatched. Germline CDR1 reads SNHLY; CDR2 reads FYNNEI. The CDR3 loop spans 18 amino acids. As DNA, the CDR3 is TGTGCCAGCAGGAGAAGGGGGACATTTAGCGGGAGGACCTACGAGCAGTACTTC. Protein sequence: CASRRRGTFSGRTYEQYF. The entire variable domain, with the rest obtained from reference TRBV2 and TRBJ2-7, is as follows: EPEVTQTPSHQVTQMGQEVILRCVPISNHLYFYWYRQILGQKVEFLVSFYNNEISEKSEIFDDQFSVERPDGSNFTLKIRSTKLEDSAMYFCASRRRGTFSGRTYEQYFGPGTRLTVT.

CDR3 sequence reads: CASSQRGGAFF. In DNA, the CDR3 is TGTGCCAGCAGCCAACGGGGGGGCGCTTTCTTC. The chain combines TRBV3-1 (or the pseudogene TRBV3-2) with TRBJ2-1; TRBD2 aligns across 8 bases. Germline values: CDR1 LGHDT, CDR2 YNNKEL (reference sequence). Trimming took 2 bases from V and 16 from J; bases not matched to a gene: 4. CDR3 length: 11 residues.

The chain uses TRBV9 and TRBJ2-1, with unresolved D. Trimming left V 3 bases short and J 4 bases short, with 11 bases between. Germline CDR1 reads SGDLS; CDR2 reads YYNGEE. The CDR3 is 14 residues long. CDR3 sequence reads: CASSASLSYNEQFF. DNA for the CDR3: TGTGCCAGCAGCGCCTCCCTTAGTTACAATGAGCAGTTCTTC. The full variable domain, rest sourced from reference TRBV9 and TRBJ2-1, is DSGVTQTPKHLITATGQRVTLRCSPRSGDLSVYWYQQSLDQGLQFLIQYYNGEERAKGNILERFSAQQFPDLHSELNLSSLELGDSALYFCASSASLSYNEQFFGPGTRLTVL.

This clone was observed once. This sequence joins TRBV19 and TRBJ1-3; D call uncertain. Germline values: CDR1 LNHDA, CDR2 SQIVND (reference sequence). V was shortened by 4 bases and J by 1 base, with 5 bases between the two germline ends. The CDR3 totals 13 residues. The CDR3 loop reads CASSTASGNTIYF. In DNA form, the CDR3 reads TGTGCCAGTAGTACGGCTTCTGGAAACACCATATATTTT.

This chain links TRBV18 with TRBJ2-7; possible D gene TRBD1, 5 bases. The CDR3 sequence is 14 residues long. Germline CDR1 reads KGHSH; CDR2 reads LQKENI. The V end lost 4 bases, the J end lost 4 bases, and 14 bases lay between the germline ends. This CDR3 is CASSLGHNEYEQYF. DNA for the CDR3: TGTGCCAGCTCACTAGGACACAACGAGTACGAGCAGTACTTC.

This chain uses TRBV2 with TRBJ2-7, with D tentatively TRBD1 or TRBD2 (6 bases each). With 6 bases removed from V and 2 bases from J, the gap between germline ends came to 11 bases. The CDR3 is made up of 13 amino acids. Germline V gene sequence: CDR1 SNHLY, CDR2 FYNNEI. CDR3 DNA: TGTGCCAGCAGGGGGGGCGTCACCTACGAGCAGTACTTC. Amino acids: CASRGGVTYEQYF.

J is TRBJ2-1 and V is TRBV10-3, with 9 nucleotides matching TRBD2. Germline V gives CDR1 ENHRY, CDR2 SYGVKD. Unmatched junction bases numbered 16, after V lost 8 bases and J lost 5 bases. The CDR3 has 17 amino acids. CDR3 sequence reads: CAIAAGLAAGPHNEQFF. For the CDR3, the DNA is TGTGCCATCGCCGCGGGACTAGCTGCTGGTCCACACAATGAGCAGTTCTTC.

This chain links TRBV11-1 with TRBJ2-1, with TRBD2 identical over 12 bases. There are 14 residues in the CDR3. Trimming took 3 bases from V and 7 from J; bases not matched to a gene: 1. CDR1 and CDR2 (germline): SGHAT, FQDESV (reference sequence). The CDR3 sequence is CASSLTSGRNEQFF. The CDR3 DNA reads as TGTGCCAGCAGCTTGACTAGCGGGAGAAATGAGCAGTTCTTC. Variable domain in full (rest from reference TRBV11-1 and TRBJ2-1): EAEVAQSPRYKITEKSQAVAFWCDPISGHATLYWYRQILGQGPELLVQFQDESVVDDSQLPKDRFSAERLKGVDSTLKIQPAELGDSAMYLCASSLTSGRNEQFFGPGTRLTVL.